A selection of T cell receptor beta chains follows, all from one sample in a study of regulatory T cells in long-lasting Graves disease. From the multiplex PCR reads, TCRdb called clonotypes with MiXCR, one entry per CDR3 protein. Among fewer than 450,000 distinct CDR3 sequences listed, 20% to 30% were seen once. Material: peripheral blood mononuclear cells (PBMCs), obtained when the disease was refractory, from a patient treated with antithyroid drugs. The receptor set was obtained from a female donor with Graves disease. Both conserved end residues are part of each CDR3. The listing skips clone size in some rows; elsewhere it reads once, few, many or a size class.

>many|TRBV28
CASSFGEGTSNQPQHF
>few|TRBV5-6
CASSTDRTMNTEAFF
>many|TRBV12-3/TRBV12-4
CASSPGLAGLGETQYF
>few|TRBV9
CASSVGQGHEQYF
>few|TRBV27
CASSNSLGGAGSNQPQHF
>many|TRBV6-1
CASRLGLAGVGEQYF
>.|TRBV19
CAGGTGNQPQHF
>.|TRBV12-3/TRBV12-4
CASRVSSVSYNEQFF
>many|TRBV29-1
CSVAQGDHSYEQYF
>few|TRBV20-1
CSARQTGPAWEQYF
>many|TRBV12-3/TRBV12-4
CASRVSLHSNQPQHF
>.|TRBV29-1
CSVSTGLLSEQYF
>few|TRBV29-1
CSVGGLGEKLFF
>few|TRBV27
CASRTTGAKNIQYF
>many|TRBV12-3/TRBV12-4
CASSLGGGKNIQYF
>many|TRBV2
CASNPGQGNQPQHF
>.|TRBV5-4
CASSLDPRSPTEAFF
>.|TRBV2
CASSERVHEQYF
>many|TRBV5-1
CASSLAGTGFNEKLFF
>many|TRBV6-1
CASSDTGAKRQPQHF
>.|TRBV27
CASSLVKNTEASF
>.|TRBV20-1
CSARDPGRETEAFF
>many|TRBV7-3
CASSLTGQSGYTF
>few|TRBV18
CASSPPLGQTTGELFF
>few|TRBV19
CASSMPGQETQYF
>few|TRBV5-5
CASSKDPGNNSPLHF
>many|TRBV2
CASSATETGGAEAFF
>.|TRBV27
CASSFVASVSYGYTF
>few|TRBV30
CAWSKKGRATHNEQFF
>many|TRBV28
CASSSPGAAYEQYF
>many|TRBV20-1
CSALNRQTYEQYF
>.|TRBV7-9
CASSPQGARGRSYEQYF
>.|TRBV4-3
CASSQEAGNQPQHF
>few|TRBV29-1
CSVDQGVNTEAFF
>.|TRBV2
CASSAQPRRVNTGELFF
>many|TRBV15
CATSRVGVTEAFF
>many|TRBV12-3/TRBV12-4
CASSLTVNNSPLHF
>few|TRBV29-1
CSVTTVTMNYGYTF
>many|TRBV28
CASSFLGHYGYTF
>many|TRBV20-1
CSARDSQGSQETQYF
>.|TRBV30
CAWSPWGGATSEAFF
>few|TRBV6-1
CASSPSSGRLDIQYF
>few|TRBV19
CASSSVNGDRSKQYF